The rows below give T cell receptor beta chains drawn from one sample of a study of radiation and T cells in renal cell carcinoma. The data were produced by immunoSEQ multiplex PCR, yet TCRdb's version contains in-frame clones alone and is incomplete. The sample records approximately 120,000 clones, roughly 80% being singletons. Sequences were derived from blood, sampled from a patient whose treatment included radiotherapy and nephrectomy. These receptors came from a woman in her sixties with renal cell carcinoma. CDR3s include the opening cysteine and the closing phenylalanine or tryptophan. Fields, in order: CDR3 DNA, CDR3 protein, clone size, J gene, D gene, V gene. A D gene is named only where the DNA matches it firmly. Expanded clones get a size class; other rows say once, few or many, or leave the size out.

DNA: TGTGCCAGCAGCTTAACGTCCTCCTACGAGCAGTACTTC
CDR3: CASSLTSSYEQYF
size: .
J: TRBJ2-7
D: .
V: TRBV5-6

DNA: TGTGCCAGCAGCTCCGGGACAGGGGTTATTCCGAACACCGGGGAGCTGTTTTTT
CDR3: CASSSGTGVIPNTGELFF
size: .
J: TRBJ2-2
D: TRBD1
V: TRBV11-3

DNA: TGCGCCAGCAGCCAGTCCGACAGGGGAGTAAGCAATCAGCCCCAGCATTTT
CDR3: CASSQSDRGVSNQPQHF
size: .
J: TRBJ1-5
D: TRBD1
V: TRBV4-1

DNA: TGTGCCAGCAGCTTAGAAGTAAGAGGACAGAGTGGAAACACCATATATTTT
CDR3: CASSLEVRGQSGNTIYF
size: .
J: TRBJ1-3
D: .
V: TRBV7-9

DNA: TGTGCCAGCAGGTTAGCGGGAGGGCCCTACAATGAGCAGTTCTTC
CDR3: CASRLAGGPYNEQFF
size: .
J: TRBJ2-1
D: TRBD2
V: TRBV6-5

DNA: TGTGCCAGCCTTTCGGGGGCGGCCAAAAACATTCAGTACTTC
CDR3: CASLSGAAKNIQYF
size: .
J: TRBJ2-4
D: .
V: TRBV11-2

DNA: TGTGCCAGCAGCGGACAGGGGAGGGAGCAGTACTTC
CDR3: CASSGQGREQYF
size: .
J: TRBJ2-7
D: TRBD1
V: TRBV11-2

DNA: TGTGCCAGCAGGGTCGGCCAGTCTGCGGCCAACGTCCTGACTTTC
CDR3: CASRVGQSAANVLTF
size: once
J: TRBJ2-6
D: .
V: TRBV2

DNA: TGTGCCAGCAGCTTATTGTCCGGGAATCCAGAGCAGTTCTTC
CDR3: CASSLLSGNPEQFF
size: .
J: TRBJ2-1
D: .
V: TRBV7-9

DNA: TGTGCCAGCATTACGGATATGAACACTGAAGCTTTCTTT
CDR3: CASITDMNTEAFF
size: .
J: TRBJ1-1
D: .
V: TRBV6-1

DNA: TGTGCCAGCAGCCCTCGACACTACTCTGGAAACACCATATATTTT
CDR3: CASSPRHYSGNTIYF
size: .
J: TRBJ1-3
D: .
V: TRBV7-8

DNA: TGTGCCAGCAGTGACCGGGTTTCGGGCTACACCTTC
CDR3: CASSDRVSGYTF
size: .
J: TRBJ1-2
D: .
V: TRBV28

DNA: TGTGCCAGCAGCCCCCCCGGACAGATTGGCTACACCTTC
CDR3: CASSPPGQIGYTF
size: .
J: TRBJ1-2
D: .
V: TRBV5-4

DNA: TGTGCCAGCAGTCCGACCAAGGGCGGGTGGAACACTGAAGCTTTCTTT
CDR3: CASSPTKGGWNTEAFF
size: .
J: TRBJ1-1
D: .
V: TRBV28

DNA: TGTGCCATCAGCGAGGCCAATGAGCAGTTCTTC
CDR3: CAISEANEQFF
size: .
J: TRBJ2-1
D: .
V: TRBV10-3

DNA: TGCGCCAGCAGCCAGCGGGTTGGTAATGAAAAACTGTTTTTT
CDR3: CASSQRVGNEKLFF
size: once
J: TRBJ1-4
D: .
V: TRBV4-1

DNA: TGTGCCAGCAATCTGCGCAGGAGTAACACTGAAGCTTTCTTT
CDR3: CASNLRRSNTEAFF
size: .
J: TRBJ1-1
D: .
V: TRBV6-1

DNA: TGTGCCAGCAGCTTGGGTTTGACAGGGGGCACAGATACGCAGTATTTT
CDR3: CASSLGLTGGTDTQYF
size: .
J: TRBJ2-3
D: TRBD1
V: TRBV5-4

DNA: TGTGCCAGTACCAGGAGTAGCGGGAGGGTTAACACCGGGGAGCTGTTTTTT
CDR3: CASTRSSGRVNTGELFF
size: .
J: TRBJ2-2
D: TRBD2
V: TRBV19

DNA: TGCAGCGTTGGGAACTTAAATGGCTACACCTTC
CDR3: CSVGNLNGYTF
size: .
J: TRBJ1-2
D: .
V: TRBV29-1

DNA: TGTGCCTGGAGTCCGGACAGGGACGAGACCCAGTACTTC
CDR3: CAWSPDRDETQYF
size: .
J: TRBJ2-5
D: TRBD1
V: TRBV30

DNA: TGTGCCAGCAGTCCAGAACAGGGCCTATATAGCAATCAGCCCCAGCATTTT
CDR3: CASSPEQGLYSNQPQHF
size: .
J: TRBJ1-5
D: .
V: TRBV28

DNA: TGTGCCAGCAGCCCCTCGCAGGGAAACTCTGGAAACACCATATATTTT
CDR3: CASSPSQGNSGNTIYF
size: .
J: TRBJ1-3
D: .
V: TRBV9

DNA: TGTGCCAGCAGCTTGGCCTGGGACACCCATGAAAAACTGTTTTTT
CDR3: CASSLAWDTHEKLFF
size: .
J: TRBJ1-4
D: .
V: TRBV5-6

DNA: TGTGCCAGCAGCTTGGTAGGGGGCGCGAATGAAAAACTGTTTTTT
CDR3: CASSLVGGANEKLFF
size: once
J: TRBJ1-4
D: TRBD1
V: TRBV5-8

DNA: TGTGCCAGCAGTTTAGTAGGGACAGGGGGCACTGAAGCTTTCTTT
CDR3: CASSLVGTGGTEAFF
size: .
J: TRBJ1-1
D: TRBD1
V: TRBV27

DNA: TGTGCCAGCAGCTTAGGGGGACTTAACACCGGGGAGCTGTTTTTT
CDR3: CASSLGGLNTGELFF
size: .
J: TRBJ2-2
D: .
V: TRBV11-3

DNA: TGTGCCAGCAGCTTAGTGGGCGGGATGGGTGAGACCCAGTACTTC
CDR3: CASSLVGGMGETQYF
size: .
J: TRBJ2-5
D: .
V: TRBV7-2

DNA: TGTGCCAGCAGCTTAACGAGTTCAGCGAATAATTCACCCCTCCACTTT
CDR3: CASSLTSSANNSPLHF
size: .
J: TRBJ1-6
D: .
V: TRBV7-2

DNA: TGTGCCAGCAGCTTGCGGGACAGGGGGAAACCCCAGCATTTT
CDR3: CASSLRDRGKPQHF
size: .
J: TRBJ1-5
D: TRBD1
V: TRBV5-8

DNA: TGTGCCAGCAGCTTAAGGACAAGGGACATTCAGTACTTC
CDR3: CASSLRTRDIQYF
size: .
J: TRBJ2-4
D: .
V: TRBV13

DNA: TGTGCCAGCAGCTGGACTAGCGGGGGCCAAGAGACCCAGTACTTC
CDR3: CASSWTSGGQETQYF
size: .
J: TRBJ2-5
D: TRBD2
V: TRBV6-6

DNA: TGTGCCAGCAGACCCGAGGCTTCGAACACCGGGGAGCTGTTTTTT
CDR3: CASRPEASNTGELFF
size: .
J: TRBJ2-2
D: .
V: TRBV5-4

DNA: TGTGCCACCAGCAGACCCCGGGACGGAAGCTCCTACGAGCAGTACTTC
CDR3: CATSRPRDGSSYEQYF
size: .
J: TRBJ2-7
D: .
V: TRBV15

DNA: TGTGCCAGCAGTTACTCGATGGGGCAAGAGACCCAGTACTTC
CDR3: CASSYSMGQETQYF
size: .
J: TRBJ2-5
D: .
V: TRBV6-5

DNA: TGTGCGAGCGGGAGAGCGCGCAATGAGCAGTTCTTC
CDR3: CASGRARNEQFF
size: once
J: TRBJ2-1
D: TRBD2
V: TRBV6-5

DNA: TGTGCCATCAGTGGAGAAAGGGGGCAGGATCAGCCCCAGCATTTT
CDR3: CAISGERGQDQPQHF
size: .
J: TRBJ1-5
D: TRBD1
V: TRBV6-5

DNA: TGTGCCGGTAAGATGGACTCTGGAAACACCATATATTTT
CDR3: CAGKMDSGNTIYF
size: .
J: TRBJ1-3
D: .
V: TRBV10-3

DNA: TGTGCCAGCAGTGTGGCAGGCACAGATACGCAGTATTTT
CDR3: CASSVAGTDTQYF
size: .
J: TRBJ2-3
D: .
V: TRBV27

DNA: TGTGCCAGCAGCCAGGCGAATACAGGGAACACTGAAGCTTTCTTT
CDR3: CASSQANTGNTEAFF
size: .
J: TRBJ1-1
D: .
V: TRBV14

DNA: TGTGCCAGCAGCGCTAGCGTCTATTACTCCTACAATGAGCAGTTCTTC
CDR3: CASSASVYYSYNEQFF
size: .
J: TRBJ2-1
D: .
V: TRBV2

DNA: TGTGCCAGTAGTATAGGGGCTAGCTATCAGGGGAAGTTCTTC
CDR3: CASSIGASYQGKFF
size: .
J: TRBJ2-1
D: .
V: TRBV19